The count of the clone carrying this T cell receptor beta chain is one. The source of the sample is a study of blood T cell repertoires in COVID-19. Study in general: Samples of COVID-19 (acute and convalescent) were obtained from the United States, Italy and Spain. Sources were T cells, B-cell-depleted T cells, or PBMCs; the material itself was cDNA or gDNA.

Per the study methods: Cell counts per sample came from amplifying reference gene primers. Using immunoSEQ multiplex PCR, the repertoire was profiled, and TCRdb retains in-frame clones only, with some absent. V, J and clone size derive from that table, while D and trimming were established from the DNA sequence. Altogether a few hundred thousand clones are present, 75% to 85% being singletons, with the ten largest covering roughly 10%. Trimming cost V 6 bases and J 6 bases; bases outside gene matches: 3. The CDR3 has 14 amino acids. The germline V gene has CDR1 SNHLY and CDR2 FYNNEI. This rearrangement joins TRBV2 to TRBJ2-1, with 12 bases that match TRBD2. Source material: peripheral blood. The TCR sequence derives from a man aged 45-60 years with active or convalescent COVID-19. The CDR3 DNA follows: TGTGCCAGCAGGCCGGGACTAGCGGGCAATGAGCAGTTCTTC. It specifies CASRPGLAGNEQFF.